The 6 T cell receptor beta chains listed next were all sequenced from one sample in a study of T cells in localized non-small cell lung cancer. The assay was immunoSEQ multiplex PCR, and TCRdb's table has in-frame clones only and misses some. The sample consists of 2,000 to 2,500 clones, around a sixth of them appearing once. The input for sequencing was normal lung tissue next to the tumor, taken before any cancer treatment. Source of these receptors: a male donor at least 60 years old with stage I non-small cell lung cancer.

The J gene is TRBJ2-1, the V gene TRBV9, with D tentatively TRBD1 (7 bases). CDR3 length: 15 amino acids. In germline, CDR1 is SGDLS, CDR2 YYNGEE. The germline V and J ends were trimmed by 3 bases and 2 bases, with 12 bases remaining between them. The CDR3, as DNA: TGTGCCAGCAGCGGCGGGACAGCAACCTACAATGAGCAGTTCTTC. Its translation is CASSGGTATYNEQFF.

In its sample, this clone is medium-sized. This chain connects TRBV6-8 to TRBJ2-4; TRBD1 aligns across 7 bases. V lost 6 bases to trimming and J lost 6 bases; unmatched junction nucleotides: 11. In germline, CDR1 is MNHGY, CDR2 SAAAGT. CDR3 length: 15 residues. The CDR3, as DNA: TGTGCCAGCAGCCCAGTTGACAGGGATACAAACATTCAGTACTTC. It yields the protein CASSPVDRDTNIQYF.

Relative to its sample, this clone is medium-sized. The genes are TRBV11-3 and TRBJ1-2; D not certain. Germline V lookup: CDR1 SGHNT, CDR2 YENEEA. This CDR3 has 15 residues. V was clipped by 5 bases and J by 3 bases, with 16 bases between them. For the CDR3, the DNA is TGTGCCAGCAGCCCCGACCTGGACGGATACTATGGCTACACCTTC. As protein: CASSPDLDGYYGYTF.

J is TRBJ2-5 and V is TRBV19, with D hard to call. This CDR3 comprises 13 residues. Germline V gene lookup returns CDR1 LNHDA and CDR2 SQIVND (reference sequence). V shed 5 bases and J shed 5 bases, with 12 bases lying between them. The CDR3 reads CASSQWGWETQYF. The CDR3 bases are TGTGCCAGTAGTCAATGGGGATGGGAGACCCAGTACTTC. Full variable domain (outside the CDR3, taken from reference TRBV19 and TRBJ2-5): DGGITQSPKYLFRKEGQNVTLSCEQNLNHDAMYWYRQDPGQGLRLIYYSQIVNDFQKGDIAEGYSVSREKKESFPLTVTSAQKNPTAFYLCASSQWGWETQYFGPGTRLLVL.

This chain joins TRBV6-8 and TRBJ1-2, with 9 bases identical to TRBD1. Germline V CDR1 and CDR2: MNHGY, SAAAGT. The CDR3 sequence is 12 residues long. V trimming: 10 bases; J trimming: 10 bases; junction bases outside the gene matches: 10. The CDR3 DNA reads TGTGCCATCAAACAGGGGGCCAGTTCCTACACCTTC. It specifies CAIKQGASSYTF.

The chain uses TRBV25-1 and TRBJ2-7, with TRBD1 matching over 9 bases. This CDR3 has 17 amino acids. The V gene's germline CDR1 is MGHDK and CDR2 SYGVNS. Trimming cost V 2 bases and J 9 bases; bases outside gene matches: 17. This chain's CDR3 is CASSERSTGTGIARQYF. The CDR3, as DNA: TGTGCCAGCAGTGAACGATCCACCGGGACAGGGATCGCGCGGCAGTACTTC.